The clone carrying this TCR beta chain was seen more than once but under ten times. Its antigen is as yet unknown. This sample is drawn from a study of T-cell memory formation after mild COVID-19. Findings and caveats of the study: Cross-reactive memory seemingly joined, as some responding clones were found in pre-infection memory.

Constant-segment primers served in 5'RACE that generated TCR alpha and TCR beta cDNA libraries bearing sample barcodes and UMIs. MiXCR was run by TCRdb on the 5' RACE reads, yielding one entry per CDR3 protein. The table lists approximately 240,000 distinct CDR3 sequences, about a sixth of them singletons. Germline values: CDR1 SGHRS, CDR2 YFSETQ. This CDR3 comprises 15 residues. V shed 3 bases and J 3 bases; nucleotides not matched to a gene: 5. Sequenced material: PBMCs or a T cell subset sorted from them (not recorded which). The receptor comes from a man between 18 and 29 years old who had mild COVID-19 (a few samples of this study predate the infection). Cell type and time point are not known. V gene TRBV5-1 combines with J gene TRBJ1-3, with TRBD1 matching 8 bases. The chain's CDR3 is CASSSVGQGGNTIYF. As DNA, the CDR3 is TGCGCCAGCAGCTCAGTTGGACAGGGTGGAAACACCATATATTTT.